Following are 3 T cell receptor beta chains from one sample sequenced in a study of beta chain features in type 1 diabetes. Study outcomes and limitations: Type 1 diabetes patients had TCRB CDR3s that were shorter (moderately but significantly so) in all four CD4+ subsets.

The investigators reverse transcribed all of the isolated RNA, so they sequenced expressed TCRB transcripts. Profiled with immunoSEQ multiplex PCR; TCRdb holds only in-frame clones, not every one. Here the sample spans 550,000 to 850,000 clones, roughly 13% being singletons. Which antigens these TCRs recognize remains unknown. The sequencing sample was made of naive CD4+ T cells from blood. Receptor source: a man aged 18 to 29 with type 1 diabetes.

A few counts support this clone. The chain is built from TRBV27 and TRBJ1-5; no firm D call. Trimming removed 8 bases from V and 5 bases from J, with 13 bases in between. Germline values: CDR1 MNHEY, CDR2 SMNVEV (reference sequence). This CDR3 contains 13 residues. In DNA form, the CDR3 reads TGTGCCAGCTGGAGATCCGATTATCAGCCCCAGCATTTT. Its translation is CASWRSDYQPQHF.

This clone turned up a few times. The chain uses TRBV2 and TRBJ1-1, with no clear D. CDR3 length equals 13 residues. The germline V and J ends were trimmed by 5 bases and 0 bases, with 7 bases remaining between them. CDR1 is SNHLY, CDR2 FYNNEI, per germline. The CDR3: CASSPWVNTEAFF. Here the CDR3 DNA reads TGTGCCAGCAGTCCTTGGGTGAACACTGAAGCTTTCTTT.

A few counts support this clone. V and J are TRBV30 and TRBJ1-1; D call uncertain. V was trimmed by 2 bases and J by 0 bases, leaving 7 bases between them. The CDR3 totals 13 residues. Germline CDR1 reads GTSNPN; CDR2 reads SVGIG (reference sequence). The DNA for the CDR3 is TGTGCCTGGAGTCTAGCGATGAACACTGAAGCTTTCTTT. This codes for CAWSLAMNTEAFF.